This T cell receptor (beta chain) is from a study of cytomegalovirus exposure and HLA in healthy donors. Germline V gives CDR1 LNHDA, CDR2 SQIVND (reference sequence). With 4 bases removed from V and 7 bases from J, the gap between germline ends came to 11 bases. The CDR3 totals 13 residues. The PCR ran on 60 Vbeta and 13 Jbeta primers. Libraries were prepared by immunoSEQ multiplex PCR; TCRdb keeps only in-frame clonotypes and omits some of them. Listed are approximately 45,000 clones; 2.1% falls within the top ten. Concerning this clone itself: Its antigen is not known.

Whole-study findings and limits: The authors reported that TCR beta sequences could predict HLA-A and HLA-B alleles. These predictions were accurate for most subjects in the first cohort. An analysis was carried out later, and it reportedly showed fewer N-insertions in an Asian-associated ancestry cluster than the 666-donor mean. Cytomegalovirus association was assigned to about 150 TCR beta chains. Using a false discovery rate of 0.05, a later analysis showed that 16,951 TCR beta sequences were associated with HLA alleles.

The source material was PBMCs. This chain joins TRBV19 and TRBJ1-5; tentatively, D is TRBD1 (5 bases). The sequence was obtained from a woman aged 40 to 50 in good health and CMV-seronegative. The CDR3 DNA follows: TGTGCCAGTAGTAAGGGGAGGGACCAGCCCCAGCATTTT. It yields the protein CASSKGRDQPQHF.